This T cell receptor beta chain was identified in a study of blood T cell repertoires in COVID-19. Looking at the study overall: Both acute and convalescent COVID-19 samples were obtained from the United States, Italy and Spain. Nucleic acid was either cDNA or gDNA, and it came from T cells, B-cell-depleted T cells, or PBMCs.

Original processing notes: Reference gene primers were amplified, and this amplification served to estimate nucleated cell counts. The data were produced by immunoSEQ multiplex PCR, yet TCRdb's version contains in-frame clones alone and is incomplete. V, J and clone size are those of that table, while D and trimming were read from the DNA. The sample consists of roughly 99,000 clones, around nine tenths of them appearing once. After removal of 2 bases from V and 8 bases from J, the junction contained 10 bases not matched to a gene. The CDR3 is 16 residues long. Germline CDR1 SGHRS, CDR2 YFSETQ. The sample was peripheral blood. This clonotype originated in a woman in her twenties or thirties with acute or convalescent COVID-19. This chain connects TRBV5-1 to TRBJ2-2; TRBD1 matches 9 bases. This chain's CDR3 is CASSFPHRQGEGELFF. The CDR3 DNA reads as TGCGCCAGCAGCTTTCCACACCGACAGGGGGAAGGGGAGCTGTTTTTT.